The 8 T cell receptor beta chains presented below share a single source sample, sequenced in a study of shared clonotypes between healthy human individuals. TCRdb's copy holds only in-frame clones and misses some; the assay was immunoSEQ multiplex PCR. The table lists about 2.4 million clones, 93% of them singletons. Sequences were obtained from naive CD4+ T cells from PBMCs. The subset was: CD45RA+ positively selected. Source of these receptors: a man between 18 and 35 years old in good health. Some clones in this sample may be carry-over from other donors' samples.

J is TRBJ2-1 and V is TRBV5-1; D is possibly TRBD2 (6 bases). This CDR3 spans 15 amino acids. The V gene's germline CDR1 is SGHRS and CDR2 YFSETQ. The V end lost 4 bases, the J end lost 0 bases, and 11 bases lay between the germline ends. In nucleotides, the CDR3 is TGCGCCAGCAGCAGGGCGGGAAGCTCCTACAATGAGCAGTTCTTC. Protein product: CASSRAGSSYNEQFF.

Of note for this clone: Other nucleotide sequences from this sample produce the same CDR3. The rearrangement links TRBV2 to TRBJ1-1; unclear D gene. The length of the CDR3 is 12 residues. Per the germline V gene, CDR1 is SNHLY and CDR2 is FYNNEI. Between the trimmed V and J ends, which lost 4 bases and 2 bases, there was a span of 5 bases. The CDR3 protein is CASSVRNTEAFF. DNA for the CDR3: TGTGCCAGCAGTGTTCGAAACACTGAAGCTTTCTTT.

The V gene is TRBV2, the J gene TRBJ2-7, with 7 bases aligning to TRBD2. V was clipped by 6 bases and J by 7 bases; unmatched bases: 9. There are 13 residues in the CDR3. Per the germline V gene, CDR1 is SNHLY and CDR2 is FYNNEI. Written as DNA, the CDR3 is TGTGCCAGCAGGGGAGGGATTTGGAGTGAGCAGTACTTC. Translation: CASRGGIWSEQYF. Full variable domain (rest looked up from reference TRBV2 and TRBJ2-7): EPEVTQTPSHQVTQMGQEVILRCVPISNHLYFYWYRQILGQKVEFLVSFYNNEISEKSEIFDDQFSVERPDGSNFTLKIRSTKLEDSAMYFCASRGGIWSEQYFGPGTRLTVT.

A remark on this clone: Within the sample, other DNA sequences also encode this same CDR3. The rearrangement uses TRBV7-9 and TRBJ2-7; D unclear. In germline, CDR1 is SEHNR, CDR2 FQNEAQ (reference sequence). The CDR3 contains 13 residues. V gave up 0 bases and J gave up 3 bases, with 6 bases separating them. The CDR3 bases are TGTGCCAGCAGCTTAGCGGCTAGCTACGAGCAGTACTTC. It encodes CASSLAASYEQYF.

The CDR3 is CASKVQREGHEQYF. Here the CDR3 DNA reads TGTGCCAGCAAGGTGCAGCGGGAGGGCCACGAGCAGTACTTC. V and J are TRBV2 and TRBJ2-7; 10 bases align to TRBD2. The CDR3 contains 14 residues. The germline gives CDR1 SNHLY, CDR2 FYNNEI. V shed 7 bases and J 5 bases; nucleotides not matched to a gene: 8.

This chain links TRBV28 with TRBJ1-2, with TRBD1 as a possible D gene (6 bases). V lost 8 bases and J lost 4, with 17 bases in between. The CDR3 covers 14 residues. Germline assignment: CDR1 MDHEN and CDR2 SYDVKM. The CDR3 here is CASGTGSGGYGYTF. The CDR3 DNA reads TGTGCCAGCGGAACAGGGTCTGGCGGCTATGGCTACACCTTC.

The chain couples TRBV10-1 to TRBJ2-3; 8 nucleotides agree with TRBD2. The CDR3 contains 16 residues. Germline CDR1 reads WNHNN; CDR2 reads SYGVQD (reference sequence). V was pared by 3 bases and J by 6 bases, with 11 bases of the junction left unmatched. For the CDR3, the DNA is TGCGCCAGCAGTGATCCGGGACTAGTTCCCCCGGATACGCAGTATTTT. Amino acids: CASSDPGLVPPDTQYF.

The rearrangement uses TRBV27 and TRBJ2-1; 8 bases fit TRBD2. V dropped 3 bases and J dropped 4; count of bases not matched to a gene: 17. Germline V gene sequence: CDR1 MNHEY, CDR2 SMNVEV (reference sequence). The CDR3 is 19 residues long. CDR3 protein: CASSFRRPGLALPYNEQFF. The CDR3 DNA reads as TGTGCCAGCAGTTTCCGCAGGCCTGGACTAGCTTTACCTTACAATGAGCAGTTCTTC.